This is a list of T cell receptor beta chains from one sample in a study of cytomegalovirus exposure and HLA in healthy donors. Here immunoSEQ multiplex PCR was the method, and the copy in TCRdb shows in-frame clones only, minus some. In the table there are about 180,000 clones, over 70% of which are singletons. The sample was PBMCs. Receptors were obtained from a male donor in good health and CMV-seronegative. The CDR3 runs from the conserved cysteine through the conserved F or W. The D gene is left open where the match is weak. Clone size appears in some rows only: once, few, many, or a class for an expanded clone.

cdr3_nt: TGCAGCGTTTTCCAGGGTGGTAATGCTTTCTTT
cdr3_aa: CSVFQGGNAFF
v_call: TRBV29-1
clone_size: -
cdr3_length: 11
d_call: -
j_call: TRBJ1-1

cdr3_nt: TGTGCCAGCAGTCTAGCGGGGGGGACCACAGATACGCAGTATTTT
cdr3_aa: CASSLAGGTTDTQYF
v_call: TRBV6-4
clone_size: -
cdr3_length: 15
d_call: TRBD2
j_call: TRBJ2-3

cdr3_nt: TGTGCCAGCTCTCGAGAGGTTTTGACAGGGGACAATCAGCCCCAGCATTTT
cdr3_aa: CASSREVLTGDNQPQHF
v_call: TRBV18
clone_size: -
cdr3_length: 17
d_call: TRBD1
j_call: TRBJ1-5

cdr3_nt: TGCGCCAGCAGCCACCCGGACAGGGAAGATTCACCCCTCCACTTT
cdr3_aa: CASSHPDREDSPLHF
v_call: TRBV4-1
clone_size: -
cdr3_length: 15
d_call: TRBD1
j_call: TRBJ1-6

cdr3_nt: TGTGCCATCAGTGAGTCCCAGGGGGCTGAGGAAAAACTGTTTTTT
cdr3_aa: CAISESQGAEEKLFF
v_call: TRBV10-3
clone_size: -
cdr3_length: 15
d_call: TRBD1
j_call: TRBJ1-4

cdr3_nt: TGTGCCAGCAGTTCTAGCGGGGGACGTTCGTTCTTC
cdr3_aa: CASSSSGGRSFF
v_call: TRBV27
clone_size: -
cdr3_length: 12
d_call: TRBD2
j_call: TRBJ2-1

cdr3_nt: TGTGCTAGTGGCCGGGACTCCTACGAGCAGTACTTC
cdr3_aa: CASGRDSYEQYF
v_call: TRBV12-5
clone_size: many
cdr3_length: 12
d_call: -
j_call: TRBJ2-7

cdr3_nt: TGTGCCAGCAGACCCGGGGGAGTGGTCCAGCATTTT
cdr3_aa: CASRPGGVVQHF
v_call: TRBV2
clone_size: -
cdr3_length: 12
d_call: -
j_call: TRBJ1-5

cdr3_nt: TGCGCCAGCAGCTACAAGGGGGAGGGCTACACCTTC
cdr3_aa: CASSYKGEGYTF
v_call: TRBV5-1
clone_size: -
cdr3_length: 12
d_call: -
j_call: TRBJ1-2

cdr3_nt: TGTGCCAGCAGTGACTCGAGCGGGGGACTAGCCTACAATGAGCAGTTCTTC
cdr3_aa: CASSDSSGGLAYNEQFF
v_call: TRBV6-4
clone_size: -
cdr3_length: 17
d_call: TRBD2
j_call: TRBJ2-1

cdr3_nt: TGTGCCAGCAGTGGACTGACAGGGGGGGATAATGAAAAACTGTTTTTT
cdr3_aa: CASSGLTGGDNEKLFF
v_call: TRBV25-1
clone_size: once
cdr3_length: 16
d_call: TRBD1
j_call: TRBJ1-4

cdr3_nt: TGTGCCATCAGTGAGTCCCCGTCTAGGCCCGGGGAGCTGTTTTTT
cdr3_aa: CAISESPSRPGELFF
v_call: TRBV10-3
clone_size: -
cdr3_length: 15
d_call: -
j_call: TRBJ2-2

cdr3_nt: TGTGCCAGCAGTTACGCAGGGGACGAGCAGTACTTC
cdr3_aa: CASSYAGDEQYF
v_call: TRBV6-5
clone_size: -
cdr3_length: 12
d_call: -
j_call: TRBJ2-7

cdr3_nt: TGTGCCAGCAGTTACCAGGGGTACACAGATACGCAGTATTTT
cdr3_aa: CASSYQGYTDTQYF
v_call: TRBV6-5
clone_size: -
cdr3_length: 14
d_call: -
j_call: TRBJ2-3

cdr3_nt: TGTGCCAGCAGTTTATCACCGTGGGGACAGGGGGACGAGACCCAGTACTTC
cdr3_aa: CASSLSPWGQGDETQYF
v_call: TRBV28
clone_size: -
cdr3_length: 17
d_call: TRBD1
j_call: TRBJ2-5

cdr3_nt: TGTGCCAGCAGTGCCAGGGGCACCTACGAGCAGTACTTC
cdr3_aa: CASSARGTYEQYF
v_call: TRBV6-1
clone_size: few
cdr3_length: 13
d_call: -
j_call: TRBJ2-7

cdr3_nt: TGTGCCAGCAGTTACGATCCATCTTTCACATCCACCGAGCAGTACTTC
cdr3_aa: CASSYDPSFTSTEQYF
v_call: TRBV6-5
clone_size: -
cdr3_length: 16
d_call: -
j_call: TRBJ2-7

cdr3_nt: TGTGCCAGCAATCCTATCGGGGGGAACACTGAAGCTTTCTTT
cdr3_aa: CASNPIGGNTEAFF
v_call: TRBV6-5
clone_size: -
cdr3_length: 14
d_call: -
j_call: TRBJ1-1

cdr3_nt: TGTGCCAGCAGTTTTCGGGGATCGTACGAGCAGTACTTC
cdr3_aa: CASSFRGSYEQYF
v_call: TRBV27
clone_size: -
cdr3_length: 13
d_call: -
j_call: TRBJ2-7

cdr3_nt: TGCGCCAGCAGCTTGACCCCCCAGGGGCAGAATCAGCCCCAGCATTTT
cdr3_aa: CASSLTPQGQNQPQHF
v_call: TRBV5-1
clone_size: -
cdr3_length: 16
d_call: -
j_call: TRBJ1-5

cdr3_nt: TGCAGCGTTGGGACAGATGTTAATGGTGAAGCTTTCTTT
cdr3_aa: CSVGTDVNGEAFF
v_call: TRBV29-1
clone_size: -
cdr3_length: 13
d_call: -
j_call: TRBJ1-1

cdr3_nt: TGTGCCTGGAGTGGGGGGGGCGAGCAGTACTTC
cdr3_aa: CAWSGGGEQYF
v_call: TRBV30
clone_size: -
cdr3_length: 11
d_call: TRBD2
j_call: TRBJ2-7